This T cell receptor beta chain was captured by sequencing in a study of cytotoxic CD8 clonotypes in ibrutinib-treated CLL. Across the whole study: The authors obtained response samples at a median of around eleven months of treatment, range 6 to 36. Across samples, productive templates numbered approximately 260,000 and productive rearrangements reached about 99,000 on average.

About this clone itself: The antigen is undetermined.

Generated by immunoSEQ multiplex PCR, the TCRdb table keeps only in-frame clones and is missing some. This table has approximately 74,000 clones, around 84% appearing once. The CDR3 contains 14 residues. V lost 7 bases and J 0 bases, leaving 11 bases between the germline ends. Germline loops: CDR1 SGHKS, CDR2 YYEKEE (reference sequence). Regarding the study as a whole: Patients had baseline clonality above age-matched healthy donors, and this clonality moved with circulating CD8+ T-cell counts.

This sample comprised PBMCs, obtained at disease progression, from a patient treated with ibrutinib. This clonotype was sampled from a human donor with chronic lymphocytic leukemia. The V and J genes are TRBV5-5 and TRBJ1-3; D call uncertain. The CDR3, as DNA: TGTGCCAGCCGGGAGGGCGGCTCTGGAAACACCATATATTTT. Translating it yields CASREGGSGNTIYF. The whole variable domain, remainder taken from reference TRBV5-5 and TRBJ1-3, is DAGVTQSPTHLIKTRGQQVTLRCSPISGHKSVSWYQQVLGQGPQFIFQYYEKEERGRGNFPDRFSARQFPNYSSELNVNALLLGDSALYLCASREGGSGNTIYFGEGSWLTVV.